The 19 T cell receptor beta chains reported below all come from one sample, sequenced in a study of prognosis after radiotherapy for stage I lung cancer. From genomic DNA, two-round multiplex PCR was used to amplify TCR beta CDR3. Primers (each specific to one TRBV or TRBJ gene) were used in first-round PCR. TCRdb re-analysed the multiplex PCR reads in MiXCR, keeping a single row per CDR3 protein. This sample has roughly 14,000 distinct CDR3 sequences; 30% occur once, and the top ten carry 13%. The sequences come from PBMCs, collected before or after stereotactic body radiation therapy (not recorded which). These receptors were taken from a donor aged 50 or older with non-small cell lung cancer.

This clonotype is medium-sized within its sample. This rearrangement joins TRBV30 to TRBJ2-3, with D possibly matching TRBD2 (6 bases). Trimming took 4 bases from V and 0 from J, leaving 11 bases between them. There are 14 residues in the CDR3. Germline CDR1 is GTSNPN and CDR2 is SVGIG (reference sequence). DNA of the CDR3: TGTGCCTGGACGAAGGGACTGAGCACAGATACGCAGTATTTT. Translating it yields CAWTKGLSTDTQYF.

This clonotype was counted once. One end of the junction is discordant with germline, which a read error may explain. The chain couples TRBV6-9 to TRBJ1-2; D is perhaps TRBD1 (5 bases). This CDR3 region has 14 residues. Germline values: CDR1 MNHGY, CDR2 SVAAGI. The CDR3 loop is CACSSGAGSYGYTF. DNA for the CDR3: TGTGCCTGCAGTTCCGGGGCAGGGTCCTATGGCTACACCTTC.

On this clonotype itself: This likely traces to a read error, being one base from a far larger clone. The gene calls are TRBV28 and TRBJ2-1; TRBD2 aligns across 8 bases. From germline, CDR1 is MDHEN and CDR2 SYDVKM. This CDR3 is 17 amino acids long. The chain's CDR3 is CSSSYSPTSGLYNEQFF. In nucleotides, the CDR3 is TGTTCCAGCAGTTACTCGCCCACTAGCGGATTATACAATGAGCAGTTCTTC. The whole variable domain, remainder taken from reference TRBV28 and TRBJ2-1, is DVKVTQSSRYLVKRTGEKVFLECVQDMDHENMFWYRQDPGLGLRLIYFSYDVKMKEKGDIPEGYSVSREKKERFSLILESASTNQTSMYLCSSSYSPTSGLYNEQFFGPGTRLTVL.

This clonotype was found a few times. This may stem from a read error, because a much larger clone lies one nucleotide away. V usage is TRBV11-1 and J usage is TRBJ2-7; D may be TRBD1 (5 bases). CDR1 SGHAT and CDR2 FQDESV come from the germline V gene (reference sequence). This CDR3 has 13 amino acids. Trimming pared 5 bases from V and 3 bases from J, leaving 11 bases between. DNA for the CDR3: TGTGCCAGCAGCCACAGGTCCCGCTACGAGCAGTACTTC. It encodes CASSHRSRYEQYF. The variable domain in full, with the rest retrieved from reference TRBV11-1 and TRBJ2-7, is EAEVAQSPRYKITEKSQAVAFWCDPISGHATLYWYRQILGQGPELLVQFQDESVVDDSQLPKDRFSAERLKGVDSTLKIQPAELGDSAMYLCASSHRSRYEQYFGPGTRLTVT.

In regard to this clonotype: An end of the junction does not agree with germline; a read error may underlie this. The rearrangement links TRBV7-9 to TRBJ2-3; TRBD2 matches at 7 bases. CDR1 and CDR2 (germline): SEHNR, FQNEAQ (reference sequence). The CDR3 runs to 16 residues. The CDR3 sequence is CASSLAAGATVDTLYF. Here the CDR3 DNA reads TGTGCCAGCAGCTTAGCTGCGGGAGCCACGGTAGATACGCTGTATTTT.

This clonotype was counted a few times. This may come from a read error, since a much larger clone is one base off. The chain is built from TRBV10-3 and TRBJ1-2; the D is unclear. Between the trimmed V and J ends, which lost 4 bases and 0 bases, there was a span of 12 bases. The CDR3 covers 15 residues. Germline assignment: CDR1 ENHRY and CDR2 SYGVKD. CDR3 residues: CAISAEDFANYGYTF. CDR3 sequence (DNA): TGTGCCATCAGTGCTGAGGATTTTGCTAACTATGGCTACACCTTC.

Of note for this clonotype: Since a far larger clone is one base different, this is likely a read error. The gene calls are TRBV6-1 and TRBJ2-7; TRBD2 is a possible D gene (7 bases). The end of the DNA fits TRBJ2-5 better, so the J call may be wrong. There are 13 residues in the CDR3. Germline V lookup: CDR1 MNHNS, CDR2 SASEGT. The CDR3 reads CASKRIRGATQYF. CDR3 coding DNA: TGTGCCAGCAAGCGGATCCGGGGGGCGACCCAGTACTTC.

In its sample, this clonotype ranks as medium-sized. This rearrangement joins TRBV6-1 to TRBJ2-3, with a tentative D call TRBD1 (6 bases). Trimming shortened V by 6 bases and J by 1 base, and 17 bases separated the two germline ends. The CDR3 sequence is 16 residues long. Germline lookup yields CDR1 MNHNS and CDR2 SASEGT. CDR3 sequence reads: CASSDRISRRTDTQYF. In DNA form, the CDR3 reads TGTGCCAGCAGCGACAGGATCTCCCGCCGCACAGATACGCAGTATTTT.

To note about this clonotype: A read error may produce the germline difference seen at one junction end. The J gene is TRBJ2-2, the V gene TRBV28; D assignment may be TRBD1 or TRBD2 (5 bases each). The CDR3 is made up of 13 amino acids. Germline lookup yields CDR1 MDHEN and CDR2 SYDVKM. This CDR3 reads CASSSRVTGELLF. CDR3 DNA: TGTGCCAGCAGTTCCAGGGTGACCGGGGAGCTACTTTTT.

In its sample, this clonotype was seen many times. The chain couples TRBV2 to TRBJ1-2, with TRBD1 identical over 9 bases. In germline, CDR1 is SNHLY, CDR2 FYNNEI. CDR3 length: 15 amino acids. The trim removed 5 bases at V and 13 bases at J, leaving 17 bases unmatched. This CDR3 reads CASSIPGQGFKVGTF. In DNA form, the CDR3 reads TGTGCCAGCAGTATCCCGGGACAGGGCTTTAAGGTTGGCACCTTC.

In this sample, this clonotype turned up many times. The J gene is TRBJ1-1, the V gene TRBV10-3; no reliable D call. The CDR3 is 14 residues long. V gave up 4 bases and J gave up 1 base, with 10 bases separating them. CDR1 is ENHRY and CDR2 is SYGVKD in the germline V gene. CDR3 sequence (DNA): TGTGCCATCAGTGGTGGCACCTCGAACACTGAAGCTTTCTTT. Its translation: CAISGGTSNTEAFF.

This clonotype has at least ten counts. In DNA, the CDR3 is TGTGCCAGTAGTACACAGGGTTCCTGGGTGAACACTGAAGCTTTCTTT. It yields the protein CASSTQGSWVNTEAFF. The V call is TRBV19, the J call TRBJ1-1; possible D gene TRBD1, 6 bases. Trimming pared 4 bases from V and 0 bases from J, leaving 15 bases between. The germline gives CDR1 LNHDA, CDR2 SQIVND (reference sequence). The CDR3 length is 16 residues.

This chain joins TRBV7-6 and TRBJ2-2; the match to TRBD2 covers 7 bases. The CDR3 sequence is 14 residues long. CDR1 SGHVS and CDR2 FNYEAQ come from the germline V gene. Germline trimming cut 6 bases from V and 4 bases from J; bases unmatched to any gene: 5. In DNA form, the CDR3 reads TGTGCCAGCAGATTGGCGGGAGCCACCGGGGAGCTGTTTTTT. The encoded protein is CASRLAGATGELFF.

This clonotype was seen many times. The V call is TRBV30, the J call TRBJ1-1; D not resolved. This CDR3 contains 13 residues. The germline V gene has CDR1 GTSNPN and CDR2 SVGIG (reference sequence). V gave up 3 bases and J gave up 5 bases, with 13 bases separating them. The CDR3 nucleotides read TGTGCCTGGAGGGCAGATCGGAGAACTGAAGCTTTCTTT. This gives the protein CAWRADRRTEAFF.

This clonotype has ten or more counts. The V call is TRBV11-2, the J call TRBJ2-7; no definite D call. Germline assignment: CDR1 SGHAT and CDR2 FQNNGV. Trimming cost V 0 bases and J 4 bases, with 10 bases left between them. The CDR3 is 14 residues long. CDR3 sequence: CASSLEPTKYEQYF. The CDR3 DNA is TGTGCCAGCAGCTTAGAGCCTACCAAGTACGAGCAGTACTTC.

This clonotype appeared a single time. The chain recombines TRBV6-1 with TRBJ2-7; weak D call: TRBD2 (7 bases). The CDR3 sequence is 14 residues long. CDR1 and CDR2 (germline): MNHNS, SASEGT. Trimming removed 1 base at V and 4 bases at J, with 11 bases between. In nucleotides, the CDR3 is TGTGCCAGCAGTGAAGGGAGGGGGGGGTACGAGCAGTACTTC. Its translation is CASSEGRGGYEQYF.

In the case of this clonotype: A read error may produce the germline difference seen at one junction end. The J gene is TRBJ1-1, the V gene TRBV6-2 or TRBV6-3; D is perhaps TRBD1 (6 bases). There are 17 residues in the CDR3. Germline V CDR1 and CDR2: MNHEY, SVGEGT. CDR3 coding DNA: TGTGCCAGCAGTTCCCCAGAGACTTACAGGGTAGGCACTGAATCTTTCTTT. This sequence encodes CASSSPETYRVGTESFF.

By frequency in the sample, this clonotype is medium-sized. This chain joins TRBV15 and TRBJ1-3, with D possibly being TRBD1 (5 bases). Germline loops: CDR1 LNHNV, CDR2 YYDKDF (reference sequence). The CDR3 runs 14 residues. With 5 bases removed from V and 3 bases from J, the gap between germline ends came to 11 bases. This CDR3 is CATSLGASGNTIYF. Here the CDR3 DNA reads TGTGCCACCAGCTTAGGGGCGAGTGGAAACACCATATATTTT.

This clonotype has ten or more counts. CDR3 in amino acids: CSAGLAGASNEQFF. CDR3 coding DNA: TGCAGTGCTGGACTAGCGGGAGCGAGTAATGAGCAGTTCTTC. This chain joins TRBV20-1 and TRBJ2-1, with 13 positions matching TRBD2. Germline V gene data show CDR1 as DFQATT and CDR2 as SNEGSKA (reference sequence). The CDR3 spans 14 residues. V was pared by 5 bases and J by 7 bases, with 5 bases of the junction left unmatched.